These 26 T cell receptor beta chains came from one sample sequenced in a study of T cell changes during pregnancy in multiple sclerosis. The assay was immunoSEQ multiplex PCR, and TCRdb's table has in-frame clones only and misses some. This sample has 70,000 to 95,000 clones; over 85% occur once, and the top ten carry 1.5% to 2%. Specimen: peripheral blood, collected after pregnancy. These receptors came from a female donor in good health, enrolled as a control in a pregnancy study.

CDR3: CAISSGLGGELFF. CDR3 nucleotides: TGTGCCATCAGTTCTGGACTGGGCGGGGAGCTGTTTTTT. The gene calls are TRBV10-3 and TRBJ2-2; weak D call: TRBD2 (5 bases). Germline V CDR1 and CDR2: ENHRY, SYGVKD. This CDR3 contains 13 residues. Trimming removed 5 bases from V and 7 bases from J, with 11 bases in between.

The chain's CDR3 is CATSPRLLAGELFF. CDR3 nucleotides: TGTGCCACGTCCCCGCGACTGCTGGCCGGGGAGCTGTTTTTT. The V and J genes are TRBV15 and TRBJ2-2; D is ambiguous. This CDR3 is built from 14 residues. V lost 9 bases and J 6 bases, leaving 17 bases between the germline ends. Per germline, CDR1 LNHNV and CDR2 YYDKDF (reference sequence).

CDR3 loop: CASMRGSQVGELFF. The CDR3 DNA reads TGTGCCAGCATGAGGGGGAGCCAGGTGGGGGAGCTGTTTTTT. V and J are TRBV6-5 and TRBJ2-2; D is perhaps TRBD1 (6 bases). This CDR3 has 14 amino acids. Germline CDR1 and CDR2: MNHEY and SVGAGI. V lost 7 bases to trimming and J lost 8 bases, with 17 bases between them.

The CDR3 is CASTKRGLAGTTSTDTQYF. The DNA of the CDR3 is TGTGCCAGTACCAAAAGAGGACTAGCGGGAACCACTAGCACAGATACGCAGTATTTT. The J gene is TRBJ2-3, the V gene TRBV19, with TRBD2 matching 12 bases. The germline V gene encodes CDR1 LNHDA and CDR2 SQIVND (reference sequence). Trimming at V came to 7 bases and at J to 0 bases, leaving 14 bases not matched to a gene. This CDR3 has 19 residues.

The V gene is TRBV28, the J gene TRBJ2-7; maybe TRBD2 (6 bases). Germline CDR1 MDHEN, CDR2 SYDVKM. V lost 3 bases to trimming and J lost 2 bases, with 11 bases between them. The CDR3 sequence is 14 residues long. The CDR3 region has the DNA TGTGCCAGCAGTTTGGCTAGCGATACCTACGAGCAGTACTTC. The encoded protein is CASSLASDTYEQYF.

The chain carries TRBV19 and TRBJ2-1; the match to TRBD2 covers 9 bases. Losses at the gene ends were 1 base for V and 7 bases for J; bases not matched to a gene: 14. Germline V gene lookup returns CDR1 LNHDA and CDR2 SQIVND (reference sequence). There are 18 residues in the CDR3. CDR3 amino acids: CASSIVPGEAGGSNEQFF. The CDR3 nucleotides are TGTGCCAGTAGTATAGTCCCCGGGGAGGCGGGAGGGAGTAATGAGCAGTTCTTC.

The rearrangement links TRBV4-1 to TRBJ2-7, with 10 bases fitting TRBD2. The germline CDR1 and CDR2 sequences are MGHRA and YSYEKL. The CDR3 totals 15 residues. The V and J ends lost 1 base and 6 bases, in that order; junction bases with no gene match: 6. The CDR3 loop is CASSQGLAGVGEQYF. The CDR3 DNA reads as TGCGCCAGCAGCCAAGGCCTAGCGGGAGTCGGCGAGCAGTACTTC.

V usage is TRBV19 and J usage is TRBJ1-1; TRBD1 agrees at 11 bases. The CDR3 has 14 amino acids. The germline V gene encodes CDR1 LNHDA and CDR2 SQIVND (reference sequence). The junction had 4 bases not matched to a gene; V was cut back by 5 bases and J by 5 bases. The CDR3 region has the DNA TGTGCCAGTAGTGCCGGGACAGGGGGAACTGAAGCTTTCTTT. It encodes CASSAGTGGTEAFF. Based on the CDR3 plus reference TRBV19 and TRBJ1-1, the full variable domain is DGGITQSPKYLFRKEGQNVTLSCEQNLNHDAMYWYRQDPGQGLRLIYYSQIVNDFQKGDIAEGYSVSREKKESFPLTVTSAQKNPTAFYLCASSAGTGGTEAFFGQGTRLTVV.

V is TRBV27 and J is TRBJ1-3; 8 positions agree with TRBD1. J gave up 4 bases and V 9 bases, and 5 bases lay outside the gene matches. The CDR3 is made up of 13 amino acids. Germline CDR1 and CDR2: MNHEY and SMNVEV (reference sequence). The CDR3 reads CASSRDRGNTIYF. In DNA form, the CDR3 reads TGTGCCAGTTCCCGGGACAGGGGAAACACCATATATTTT.

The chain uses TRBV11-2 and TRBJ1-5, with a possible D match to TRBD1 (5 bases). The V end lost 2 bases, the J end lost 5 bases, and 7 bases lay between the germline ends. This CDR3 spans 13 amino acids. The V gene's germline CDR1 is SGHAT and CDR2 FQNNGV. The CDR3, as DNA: TGTGCCAGCAGCTTACGGGACTATCAGCCCCAGCATTTT. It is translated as CASSLRDYQPQHF.

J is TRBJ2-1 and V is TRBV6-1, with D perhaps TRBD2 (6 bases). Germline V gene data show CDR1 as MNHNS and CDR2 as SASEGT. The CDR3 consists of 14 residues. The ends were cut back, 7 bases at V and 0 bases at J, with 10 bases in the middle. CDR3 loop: CASKGDFSYNEQFF. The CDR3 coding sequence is TGTGCCAGCAAAGGGGACTTCTCCTACAATGAGCAGTTCTTC.

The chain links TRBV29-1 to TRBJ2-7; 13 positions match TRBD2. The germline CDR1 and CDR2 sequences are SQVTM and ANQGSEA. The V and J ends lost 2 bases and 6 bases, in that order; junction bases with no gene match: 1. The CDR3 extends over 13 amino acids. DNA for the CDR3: TGCAGCGTTGAACGGACTAGCGGGAGCGAGCAGTACTTC. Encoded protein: CSVERTSGSEQYF.

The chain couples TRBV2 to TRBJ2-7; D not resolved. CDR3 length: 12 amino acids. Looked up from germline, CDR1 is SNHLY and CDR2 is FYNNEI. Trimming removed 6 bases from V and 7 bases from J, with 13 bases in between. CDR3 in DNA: TGTGCCAGCAGGGCGGAGTCCCCAGAGCAGTACTTC. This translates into CASRAESPEQYF. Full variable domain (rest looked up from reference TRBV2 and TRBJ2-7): EPEVTQTPSHQVTQMGQEVILRCVPISNHLYFYWYRQILGQKVEFLVSFYNNEISEKSEIFDDQFSVERPDGSNFTLKIRSTKLEDSAMYFCASRAESPEQYFGPGTRLTVT.

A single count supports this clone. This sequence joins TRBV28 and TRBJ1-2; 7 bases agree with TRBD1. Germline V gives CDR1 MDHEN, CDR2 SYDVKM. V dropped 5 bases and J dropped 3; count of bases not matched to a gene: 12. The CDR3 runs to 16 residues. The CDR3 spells CASSRRGRLGDYGYTF. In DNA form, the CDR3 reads TGTGCCAGCAGTAGGAGGGGGCGTCTAGGCGACTATGGCTACACCTTC.

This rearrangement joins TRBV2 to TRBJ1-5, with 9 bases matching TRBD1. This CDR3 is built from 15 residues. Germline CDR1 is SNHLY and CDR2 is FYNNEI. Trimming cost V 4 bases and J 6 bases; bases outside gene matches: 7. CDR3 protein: CASSAQGAGGQPQHF. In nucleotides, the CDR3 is TGTGCCAGCAGTGCACAGGGGGCTGGGGGTCAGCCCCAGCATTTT. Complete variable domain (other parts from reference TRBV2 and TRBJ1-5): EPEVTQTPSHQVTQMGQEVILRCVPISNHLYFYWYRQILGQKVEFLVSFYNNEISEKSEIFDDQFSVERPDGSNFTLKIRSTKLEDSAMYFCASSAQGAGGQPQHFGDGTRLSIL.

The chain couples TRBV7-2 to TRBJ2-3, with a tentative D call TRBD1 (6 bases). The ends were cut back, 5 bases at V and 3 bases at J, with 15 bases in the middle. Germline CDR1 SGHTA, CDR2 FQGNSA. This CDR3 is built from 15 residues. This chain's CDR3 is CASSNSGDRTDTQYF. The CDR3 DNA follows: TGTGCCAGCAGCAACTCAGGGGATCGGACAGATACGCAGTATTTT. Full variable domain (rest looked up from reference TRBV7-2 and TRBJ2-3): GAGVSQSPSNKVTEKGKDVELRCDPISGHTALYWYRQSLGQGLEFLIYFQGNSAPDKSGLPSDRFSAERTGGSVSTLTIQRTQQEDSAVYLCASSNSGDRTDTQYFGPGTRLTVL.

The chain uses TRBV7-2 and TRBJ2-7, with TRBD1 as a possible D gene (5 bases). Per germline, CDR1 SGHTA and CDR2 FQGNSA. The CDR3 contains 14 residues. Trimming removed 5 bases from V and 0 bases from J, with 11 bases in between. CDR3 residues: CASSPGHSSYEQYF. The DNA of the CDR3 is TGTGCCAGCAGCCCAGGGCACAGCTCCTACGAGCAGTACTTC.

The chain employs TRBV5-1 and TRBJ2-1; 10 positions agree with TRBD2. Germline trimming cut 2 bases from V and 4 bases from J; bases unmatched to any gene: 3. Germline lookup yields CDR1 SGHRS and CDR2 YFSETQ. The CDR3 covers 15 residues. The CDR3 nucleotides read TGCGCCAGCAGCTTAGGAGCGGGAGGGTACAATGAGCAGTTCTTC. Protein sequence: CASSLGAGGYNEQFF.

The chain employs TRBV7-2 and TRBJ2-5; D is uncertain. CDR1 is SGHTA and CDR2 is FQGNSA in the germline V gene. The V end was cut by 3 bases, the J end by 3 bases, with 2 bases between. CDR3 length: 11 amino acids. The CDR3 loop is CASSFKETQYF. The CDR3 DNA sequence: TGTGCCAGCAGCTTTAAAGAGACCCAGTACTTC. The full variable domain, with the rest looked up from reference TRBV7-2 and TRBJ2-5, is GAGVSQSPSNKVTEKGKDVELRCDPISGHTALYWYRQSLGQGLEFLIYFQGNSAPDKSGLPSDRFSAERTGGSVSTLTIQRTQQEDSAVYLCASSFKETQYFGPGTRLLVL.

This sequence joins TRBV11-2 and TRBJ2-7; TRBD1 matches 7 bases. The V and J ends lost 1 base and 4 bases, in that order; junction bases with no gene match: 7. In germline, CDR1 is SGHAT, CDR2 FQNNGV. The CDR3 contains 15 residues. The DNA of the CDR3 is TGTGCCAGCAGCTTAGGGGCCGGGACAGCTTACGAGCAGTACTTC. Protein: CASSLGAGTAYEQYF.

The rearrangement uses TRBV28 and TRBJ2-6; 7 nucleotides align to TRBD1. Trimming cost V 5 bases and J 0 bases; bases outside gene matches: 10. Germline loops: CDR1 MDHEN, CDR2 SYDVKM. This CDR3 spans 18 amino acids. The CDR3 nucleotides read TGTGCCAGCAGTGCCCCCACAGGGGTAGTCTCTGGGGCCAACGTCCTGACTTTC. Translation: CASSAPTGVVSGANVLTF.

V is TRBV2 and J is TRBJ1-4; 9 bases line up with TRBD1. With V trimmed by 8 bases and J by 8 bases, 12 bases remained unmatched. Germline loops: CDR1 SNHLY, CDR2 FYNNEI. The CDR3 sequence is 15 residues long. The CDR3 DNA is TGTGCCAGCTCGATTTCCGGGACAGGGCGAGAAAAACTGTTTTTT. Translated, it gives CASSISGTGREKLFF.

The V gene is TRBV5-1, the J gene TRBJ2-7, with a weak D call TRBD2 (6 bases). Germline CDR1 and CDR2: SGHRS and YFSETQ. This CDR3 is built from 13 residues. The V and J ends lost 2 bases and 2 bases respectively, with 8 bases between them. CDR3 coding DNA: TGCGCCAGCAGCTTCACTAGCACCTACGAGCAGTACTTC. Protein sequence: CASSFTSTYEQYF.

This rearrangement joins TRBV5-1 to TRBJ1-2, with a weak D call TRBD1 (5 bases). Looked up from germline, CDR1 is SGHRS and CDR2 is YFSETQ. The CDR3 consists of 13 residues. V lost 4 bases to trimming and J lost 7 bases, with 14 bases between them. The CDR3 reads CASSPSLGGGYTF. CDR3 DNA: TGCGCCAGCAGCCCCAGCCTGGGGGGTGGCTACACCTTC.

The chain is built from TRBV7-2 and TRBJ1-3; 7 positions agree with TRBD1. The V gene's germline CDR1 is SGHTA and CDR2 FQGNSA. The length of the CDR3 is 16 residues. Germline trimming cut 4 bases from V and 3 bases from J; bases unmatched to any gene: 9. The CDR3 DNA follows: TGTGCCAGCAGCTCCCGGATGACAGGGTTTGGAAACACCATATATTTT. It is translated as CASSSRMTGFGNTIYF.

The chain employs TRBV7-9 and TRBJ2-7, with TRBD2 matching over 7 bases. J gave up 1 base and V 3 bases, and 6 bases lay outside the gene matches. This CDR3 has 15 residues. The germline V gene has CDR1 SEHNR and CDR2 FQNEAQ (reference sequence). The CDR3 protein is CASSLERGQSYEQYF. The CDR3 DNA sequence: TGTGCCAGCAGCTTGGAGCGGGGCCAGTCCTACGAGCAGTACTTC.